This TCR beta chain was obtained from a study of blood T cell repertoires in COVID-19. Study-level background: Material from acute and convalescent COVID-19 was sourced from the United States, Italy and Spain. PBMCs, B-cell-depleted T cells, or T cells provided the cDNA or gDNA that made up the material.

In the source study's methods: Estimated nucleated cell counts came from reference gene primer amplification. The table came from immunoSEQ multiplex PCR; TCRdb's copy has only in-frame clones and leaves some out. The V and J calls and the clone size are those of that table, but D and trimming were determined from the DNA. The data show a few hundred thousand clones, roughly 85% seen once. Material for sequencing was peripheral blood. This receptor was taken from a woman under 30 with acute or convalescent COVID-19.

CDR3 sequence reads: CASSRGGGGQPQHF. CDR3 DNA sequence: TGTGCCAGCAGCCGTGGGGGTGGGGGGCAGCCCCAGCATTTT. V is TRBV7-9 and J is TRBJ1-5; D might be TRBD1 (5 bases). The CDR3 has 14 residues. Germline V gene data show CDR1 as SEHNR and CDR2 as FQNEAQ (reference sequence). Trimming removed 5 bases at V and 7 bases at J, with 15 bases between.